The 26 T cell receptor beta chains reported below all come from one sample, sequenced in a study of T cell repertoires in ileal Crohn's disease. Method: immunoSEQ multiplex PCR; TCRdb's copy keeps in-frame clones and lacks some. This table holds some 11,000 clones, 70% to 80% found once. The sequenced sample consisted of ileal tissue. These receptors were collected from an adult with Crohn's disease.

The chain has TRBV5-4 and TRBJ1-4; 7 nucleotides agree with TRBD1. The trim removed 4 bases at V and 8 bases at J, leaving 8 bases unmatched. From germline, CDR1 is SGHNT and CDR2 YYREEE (reference sequence). The CDR3 has 14 residues. CDR3 amino acids: CASSRQGGSEKLFF. CDR3 nucleotide sequence: TGTGCCAGCAGCCGACAGGGAGGATCCGAAAAACTGTTTTTT. The full variable domain, completed using reference TRBV5-4 and TRBJ1-4, is ETGVTQSPTHLIKTRGQQVTLRCSSQSGHNTVSWYQQALGQGPQFIFQYYREEENGRGNFPPRFSGLQFPNYSSELNVNALELDDSALYLCASSRQGGSEKLFFGSGTQLSVL.

V and J are TRBV7-2 and TRBJ2-1; maybe TRBD2 (7 bases). Germline V gene lookup returns CDR1 SGHTA and CDR2 FQGNSA. V was pared by 4 bases and J by 4 bases, with 14 bases between. The CDR3 is made up of 15 amino acids. The CDR3 DNA follows: TGTGCCAGCAGCTCCCAGAGGGGGGGATACAATGAGCAGTTCTTC. Protein sequence: CASSSQRGGYNEQFF.

J is TRBJ2-7 and V is TRBV10-1; the match to TRBD1 covers 9 bases. The germline CDR1 and CDR2 sequences are WNHNN and SYGVQD (reference sequence). The length of the CDR3 is 13 residues. Losses at the gene ends were 5 bases for V and 2 bases for J; bases not matched to a gene: 1. The chain's CDR3 is CASSRDRAYEQYF. The CDR3 DNA reads TGCGCCAGCAGTCGGGACAGGGCCTACGAGCAGTACTTC.

J is TRBJ2-1 and V is TRBV9; the match to TRBD2 covers 11 bases. J gave up 0 bases and V 3 bases, and 20 bases lay outside the gene matches. The length of the CDR3 is 22 residues. Looked up from germline, CDR1 is SGDLS and CDR2 is YYNGEE. For the CDR3, the DNA is TGTGCCAGCAGCGAGTCCTTAGCGGGAGGGACAATGGGGCGGGGCTCCTACAATGAGCAGTTCTTC. Its protein is CASSESLAGGTMGRGSYNEQFF.

This chain connects TRBV11-1 to TRBJ2-1; D is perhaps TRBD2 (6 bases). This CDR3 has 17 residues. Germline CDR1 SGHAT, CDR2 FQDESV (reference sequence). V was cut by 5 bases and J by 4 bases, with 21 bases left in between. The CDR3 nucleotides are TGTGCCAGCAGCCTCGCTGGGCGACGGGAGTCTTACAATGAGCAGTTCTTC. Translation gives CASSLAGRRESYNEQFF.

This chain connects TRBV5-4 to TRBJ2-3; D is perhaps TRBD2 (5 bases). Trimming cost V 4 bases and J 2 bases, with 14 bases left between them. The germline CDR1 and CDR2 sequences are SGHNT and YYREEE (reference sequence). The CDR3 is made up of 15 amino acids. CDR3 sequence: CASSNVRVLTDTQYF. As DNA, the CDR3 is TGTGCCAGCAGCAACGTGAGGGTCCTCACAGATACGCAGTATTTT.

This clone turned up a few times. The V and J genes are TRBV5-1 and TRBJ2-3; TRBD2 matches at 9 bases. After removal of 9 bases from V and 5 bases from J, the junction contained 13 bases not matched to a gene. The CDR3 consists of 15 residues. The germline V gene encodes CDR1 SGHRS and CDR2 YFSETQ. The chain's CDR3 is CATTPRAGGIDTQYF. The CDR3 DNA reads TGCGCCACCACACCTCGGGCGGGAGGGATAGATACGCAGTATTTT.

In its sample, this clone was seen a few times. The rearrangement links TRBV2 to TRBJ2-6, with D possibly TRBD1 on 5 matching bases. The CDR3 has 16 amino acids. The ends were cut back, 2 bases at V and 1 base at J, with 9 bases in the middle. Germline V gives CDR1 SNHLY, CDR2 FYNNEI. CDR3 in DNA: TGTGCCAGCAGTGAACTTCGGACATCTGGGGCCAACGTCCTGACTTTC. This encodes CASSELRTSGANVLTF. Full variable domain (outside the CDR3, taken from reference TRBV2 and TRBJ2-6): EPEVTQTPSHQVTQMGQEVILRCVPISNHLYFYWYRQILGQKVEFLVSFYNNEISEKSEIFDDQFSVERPDGSNFTLKIRSTKLEDSAMYFCASSELRTSGANVLTFGAGSRLTVL.

The chain joins TRBV5-1 to TRBJ2-1; the D gene is possibly TRBD2 (5 bases). This CDR3 is built from 11 residues. V was trimmed by 4 bases and J by 8 bases, leaving 7 bases between them. Germline V gives CDR1 SGHRS, CDR2 YFSETQ. The CDR3 reads CASSRRDEQFF. The CDR3 bases are TGCGCCAGCAGCCGGCGGGATGAGCAGTTCTTC.

The chain has TRBV11-2 and TRBJ1-2; D is undetermined. This CDR3 has 16 residues. V gave up 1 base and J gave up 3 bases, with 15 bases separating them. CDR1 SGHAT and CDR2 FQNNGV come from the germline V gene. CDR3 coding DNA: TGTGCCAGCAGCTTAGGGAGGCCCCCACACTACTATGGCTACACCTTC. Amino acids: CASSLGRPPHYYGYTF.

This chain links TRBV18 with TRBJ2-3; tentatively, D is TRBD1 (6 bases). This CDR3 contains 15 residues. Germline CDR1 KGHSH, CDR2 LQKENI. V shed 3 bases and J shed 2 bases, with 12 bases lying between them. For the CDR3, the DNA is TGTGCCAGCTCACCGCTTCAGGGGTACACAGATACGCAGTATTTT. Amino acid sequence: CASSPLQGYTDTQYF.

This chain uses TRBV6-1 with TRBJ2-3; D perhaps matches TRBD1 (6 bases). V shed 7 bases and J shed 6 bases, with 20 bases lying between them. CDR3 length equals 15 residues. Germline V lookup: CDR1 MNHNS, CDR2 SASEGT. The CDR3: CASTSTGRGRDTQYF. CDR3 in DNA: TGTGCCAGCACAAGTACAGGGAGAGGACGTGATACGCAGTATTTT.

The rearrangement links TRBV7-9 to TRBJ1-1; D might be TRBD1 (5 bases). CDR3 length equals 13 residues. CDR1 is SEHNR and CDR2 is FQNEAQ in the germline V gene (reference sequence). Trimming cost V 2 bases and J 4 bases, with 8 bases left between them. CDR3 nucleotides: TGTGCCAGCAGCTTAACAGGAGCCACTGAAGCTTTCTTT. It encodes CASSLTGATEAFF. Full variable domain (remainder filled in from reference TRBV7-9 and TRBJ1-1): DTGVSQNPRHKITKRGQNVTFRCDPISEHNRLYWYRQTLGQGPEFLTYFQNEAQLEKSRLLSDRFSAERPKGSFSTLEIQRTEQGDSAMYLCASSLTGATEAFFGQGTRLTVV.

V is TRBV9 and J is TRBJ2-1; TRBD2 matches 8 bases. The CDR3 covers 14 residues. V dropped 0 bases and J dropped 10; count of bases not matched to a gene: 6. Germline lookup yields CDR1 SGDLS and CDR2 YYNGEE. DNA of the CDR3: TGTGCCAGCAGCGTAGCGGGGGGGCTAAGGGAGCAGTTCTTC. This encodes CASSVAGGLREQFF.

The chain links TRBV6-5 to TRBJ2-2, with 12 nucleotides matching TRBD2. The trim removed 7 bases at V and 5 bases at J, leaving 5 bases unmatched. Germline V gene sequence: CDR1 MNHEY, CDR2 SVGAGI. The CDR3 is 15 residues long. CDR3: CASTTGTSGTGELFF. The CDR3 DNA reads as TGTGCCAGCACTACCGGGACTAGCGGGACCGGGGAGCTGTTTTTT.

The genes are TRBV28 and TRBJ1-5, with D possibly matching TRBD1 (5 bases). Per germline, CDR1 MDHEN and CDR2 SYDVKM. V lost 1 base, J lost 6 bases, and 13 bases lay in between. The CDR3 has 15 amino acids. The CDR3 DNA follows: TGTGCCAGCAGTTTATTAGGCAGGGCAATTCAGCCCCAGCATTTT. The encoded protein is CASSLLGRAIQPQHF.

The chain links TRBV6-1 to TRBJ2-5; D may be TRBD1 (5 bases). Trimming removed 4 bases from V and 2 bases from J, with 11 bases in between. Per the germline V gene, CDR1 is MNHNS and CDR2 is SASEGT. This CDR3 has 14 residues. The CDR3: CASSVQAPQETQYF. The DNA for the CDR3 is TGTGCCAGCAGTGTACAGGCGCCGCAAGAGACCCAGTACTTC.

V usage is TRBV7-9 and J usage is TRBJ1-2, with D possibly being TRBD1 (5 bases). Germline CDR1 and CDR2: SEHNR and FQNEAQ (reference sequence). V was clipped by 3 bases and J by 8 bases, with 16 bases between them. The CDR3 covers 14 residues. The CDR3 sequence: CASSLDTGRAGYTF. CDR3 DNA sequence: TGTGCCAGCAGCTTGGATACAGGCAGGGCCGGCTACACCTTC.

The rearrangement links TRBV7-2 to TRBJ1-2, with 8 bases aligning to TRBD1. CDR1 is SGHTA, CDR2 FQGNSA, per germline. The CDR3 length is 15 residues. J was trimmed by 4 bases and V by 8 bases; bases with no gene match: 12. In DNA, the CDR3 is TGTGCCAGCGACCTTGGCCCCCAGGGGGCCTATGGCTACACCTTC. This encodes CASDLGPQGAYGYTF.

J is TRBJ1-1 and V is TRBV6-5, with D uncertain. Trimming cost V 8 bases and J 0 bases, with 13 bases left between them. From germline, CDR1 is MNHEY and CDR2 SVGAGI. CDR3 length: 14 residues. The CDR3 DNA sequence: TGTGCCAGCGCCCTTGGAGACCTGAACACTGAAGCTTTCTTT. Its translation is CASALGDLNTEAFF.

This chain joins TRBV6-4 and TRBJ1-2; 9 bases match TRBD1. CDR1 is MRHNA, CDR2 SNTAGT, per germline. The CDR3 spans 14 residues. V lost 3 bases to trimming and J lost 5 bases; unmatched junction nucleotides: 4. CDR3 sequence (DNA): TGTGCCAGCAGTGAGGCGGGACAGGGATATGGCTACACCTTC. It codes for CASSEAGQGYGYTF.

This chain uses TRBV19 with TRBJ2-7; D gene uncertain. V lost 2 bases and J lost 3, with 8 bases in between. The CDR3 sequence is 13 residues long. The V gene's germline CDR1 is LNHDA and CDR2 SQIVND (reference sequence). The CDR3 bases are TGTGCCAGTAGTATAAAACTATTCTACGAGCAGTACTTC. This codes for CASSIKLFYEQYF.

As for this clone: Other DNA sequences of this sample code for an identical CDR3. The gene calls are TRBV2 and TRBJ1-1, with TRBD1 matching 7 bases. The CDR3 has 16 amino acids. Germline V gene lookup returns CDR1 SNHLY and CDR2 FYNNEI. Losses at the gene ends were 0 bases for V and 3 bases for J; bases not matched to a gene: 7. This CDR3 is CASSEALQGPDTEAFF. The CDR3 DNA follows: TGTGCCAGCAGTGAAGCTCTACAGGGGCCTGACACTGAAGCTTTCTTT.

This clone was detected only once. The chain couples TRBV10-1 to TRBJ1-5; possibly TRBD1 for D (5 bases). The germline V gene has CDR1 WNHNN and CDR2 SYGVQD (reference sequence). The germline V and J ends were trimmed by 8 bases and 6 bases, with 17 bases remaining between them. The CDR3 extends over 14 amino acids. CDR3 nucleotides: TGCGCCAGCCCAATATTGGGGGGGAGTCAGCCCCAGCATTTT. Encoded protein: CASPILGGSQPQHF.

The chain couples TRBV7-2 to TRBJ2-7; 8 bases align to TRBD2. Germline loops: CDR1 SGHTA, CDR2 FQGNSA. V shed 5 bases, J shed 5 bases, and the junction held 11 bases outside the gene matches. The CDR3 totals 15 residues. CDR3 DNA: TGTGCCAGCAGCGCTAGGAGCGGGGGATTCAACGAGCAGTACTTC. Protein: CASSARSGGFNEQYF.

The genes are TRBV28 and TRBJ1-5; D remains ambiguous. CDR3 size: 15 residues. Trimming left V 9 bases short and J 4 bases short, with 19 bases between. The germline CDR1 and CDR2 sequences are MDHEN and SYDVKM. The CDR3 DNA reads TGTGCCAGTTCCAATGACATTACAAAAAATCAGCCCCAGCATTTT. It yields the protein CASSNDITKNQPQHF. Based on the CDR3 plus reference TRBV28 and TRBJ1-5, the full variable domain is DVKVTQSSRYLVKRTGEKVFLECVQDMDHENMFWYRQDPGLGLRLIYFSYDVKMKEKGDIPEGYSVSREKKERFSLILESASTNQTSMYLCASSNDITKNQPQHFGDGTRLSIL.